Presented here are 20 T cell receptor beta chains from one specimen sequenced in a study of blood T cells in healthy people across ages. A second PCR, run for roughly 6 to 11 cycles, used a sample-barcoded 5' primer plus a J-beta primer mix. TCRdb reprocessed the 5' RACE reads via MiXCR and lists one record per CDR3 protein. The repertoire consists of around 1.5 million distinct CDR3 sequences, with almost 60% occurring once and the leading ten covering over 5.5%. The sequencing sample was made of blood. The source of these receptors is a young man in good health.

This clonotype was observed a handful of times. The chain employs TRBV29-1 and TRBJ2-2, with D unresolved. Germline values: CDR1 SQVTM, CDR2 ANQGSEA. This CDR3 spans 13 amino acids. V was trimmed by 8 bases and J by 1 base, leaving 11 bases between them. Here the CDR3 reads CSSAGENTGELFF. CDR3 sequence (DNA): TGCAGCAGCGCCGGAGAGAACACCGGGGAGCTGTTTTTT.

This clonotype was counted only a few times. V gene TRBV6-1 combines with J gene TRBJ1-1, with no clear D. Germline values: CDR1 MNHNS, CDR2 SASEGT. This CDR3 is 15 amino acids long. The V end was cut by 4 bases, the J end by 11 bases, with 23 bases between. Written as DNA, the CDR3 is TGTGCCAGCAGTGGATATGGGCCGGCCGAACCTGGCGCTTTCTTT. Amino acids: CASSGYGPAEPGAFF.

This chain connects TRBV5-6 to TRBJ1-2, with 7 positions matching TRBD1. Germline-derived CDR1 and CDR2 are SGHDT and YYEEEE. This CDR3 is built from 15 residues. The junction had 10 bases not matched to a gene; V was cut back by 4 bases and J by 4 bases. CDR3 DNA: TGTGCCAGCAGCGATGGGGACAGCCTAGGCTATGGCTACACCTTC. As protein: CASSDGDSLGYGYTF.

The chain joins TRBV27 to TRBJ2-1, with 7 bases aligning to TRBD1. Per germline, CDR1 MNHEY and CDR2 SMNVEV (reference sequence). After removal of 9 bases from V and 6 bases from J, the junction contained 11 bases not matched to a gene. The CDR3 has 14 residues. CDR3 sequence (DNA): TGTGCCAGTACGACAGGGTCCGTTGGCAATGAGCAGTTCTTC. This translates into CASTTGSVGNEQFF.

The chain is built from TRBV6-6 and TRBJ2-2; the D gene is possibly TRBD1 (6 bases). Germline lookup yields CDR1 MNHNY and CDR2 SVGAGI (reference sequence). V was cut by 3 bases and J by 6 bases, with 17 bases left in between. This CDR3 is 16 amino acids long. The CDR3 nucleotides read TGTGCCAGCAGTTATACACAGGGACGAGGCTCCGGGGAGCTGTTTTTT. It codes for CASSYTQGRGSGELFF.

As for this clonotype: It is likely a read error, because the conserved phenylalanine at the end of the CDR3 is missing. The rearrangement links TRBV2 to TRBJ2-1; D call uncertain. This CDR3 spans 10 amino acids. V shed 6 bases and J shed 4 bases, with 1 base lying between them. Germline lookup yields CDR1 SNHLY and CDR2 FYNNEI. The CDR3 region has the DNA TGTGCCAGCAGGTACAATGAGCAGTTCTTA. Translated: CASRYNEQFL.

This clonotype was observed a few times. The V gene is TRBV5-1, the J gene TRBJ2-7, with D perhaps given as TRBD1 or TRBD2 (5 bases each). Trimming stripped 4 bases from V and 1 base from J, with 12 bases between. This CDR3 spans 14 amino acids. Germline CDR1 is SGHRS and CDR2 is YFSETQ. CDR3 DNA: TGCGCCAGCAGCATGCCAGGGAGTTCCTACGAGCAGTACTTC. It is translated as CASSMPGSSYEQYF.

The CDR3 DNA reads as TGCAGTGCTAACCGGGCAAACAATGAGCAGTACTTC. Residues: CSANRANNEQYF. The chain couples TRBV20-1 to TRBJ2-5; no reliable D call. This CDR3 has 12 residues. Germline V gene lookup returns CDR1 DFQATT and CDR2 SNEGSKA (reference sequence). Trimming left V 4 bases short and J 11 bases short, with 17 bases between.

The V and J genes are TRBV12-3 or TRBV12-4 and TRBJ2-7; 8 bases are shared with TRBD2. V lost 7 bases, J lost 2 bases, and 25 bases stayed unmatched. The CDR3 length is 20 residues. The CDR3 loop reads CASTRDPGLVRPFPAYEQYF. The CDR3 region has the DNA TGTGCCAGCACCCGAGACCCGGGACTAGTCCGGCCCTTCCCCGCCTACGAGCAGTACTTC.

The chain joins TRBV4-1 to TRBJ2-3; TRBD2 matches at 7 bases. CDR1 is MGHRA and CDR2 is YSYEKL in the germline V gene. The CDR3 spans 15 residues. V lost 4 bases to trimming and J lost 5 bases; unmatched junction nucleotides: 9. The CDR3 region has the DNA TGCGCCAGCAGCCCTCGGGGAGGGGACGAAGATACGCAGTATTTT. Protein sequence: CASSPRGGDEDTQYF.

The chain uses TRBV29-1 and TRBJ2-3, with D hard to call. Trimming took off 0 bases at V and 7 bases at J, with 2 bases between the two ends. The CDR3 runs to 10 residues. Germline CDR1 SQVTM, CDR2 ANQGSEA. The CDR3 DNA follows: TGCAGCGTTGAAGAAAATACGCAGTATTTT. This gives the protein CSVEENTQYF.

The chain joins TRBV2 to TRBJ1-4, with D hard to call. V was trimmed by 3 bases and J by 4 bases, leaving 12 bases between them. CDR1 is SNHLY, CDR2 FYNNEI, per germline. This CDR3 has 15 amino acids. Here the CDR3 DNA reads TGTGCCAGCAGTGATAATCCCTCCTATAATGAAAAACTGTTTTTT. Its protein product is CASSDNPSYNEKLFF.

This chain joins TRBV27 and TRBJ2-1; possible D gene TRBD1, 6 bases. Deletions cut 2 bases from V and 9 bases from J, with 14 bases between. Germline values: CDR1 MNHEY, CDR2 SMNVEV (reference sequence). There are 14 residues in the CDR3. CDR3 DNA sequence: TGTGCCAGCAGTTTAAGGGGGAGAGGGGGTGAGCAGTTCTTC. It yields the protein CASSLRGRGGEQFF.

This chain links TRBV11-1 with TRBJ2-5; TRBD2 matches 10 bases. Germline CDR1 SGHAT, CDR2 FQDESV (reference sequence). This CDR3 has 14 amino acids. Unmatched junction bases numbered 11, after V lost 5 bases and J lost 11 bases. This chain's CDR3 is CASSVGLAENEQYF. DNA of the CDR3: TGTGCCAGCAGCGTCGGACTAGCGGAGAATGAGCAGTACTTC.

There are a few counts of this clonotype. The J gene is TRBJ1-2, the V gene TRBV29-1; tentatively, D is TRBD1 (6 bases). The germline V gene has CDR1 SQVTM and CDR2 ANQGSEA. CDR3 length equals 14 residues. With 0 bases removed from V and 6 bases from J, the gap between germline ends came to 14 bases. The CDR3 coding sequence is TGCAGCGTTGAAGATCGTAACAGGGCGGATGGCTACACCTTC. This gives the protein CSVEDRNRADGYTF.

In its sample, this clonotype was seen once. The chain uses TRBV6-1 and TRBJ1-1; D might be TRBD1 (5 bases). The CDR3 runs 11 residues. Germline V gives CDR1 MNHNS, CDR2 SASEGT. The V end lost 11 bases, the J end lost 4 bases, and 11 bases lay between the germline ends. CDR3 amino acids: CAGGVGTEAFF. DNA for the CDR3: TGTGCCGGAGGGGTTGGCACTGAAGCTTTCTTT.

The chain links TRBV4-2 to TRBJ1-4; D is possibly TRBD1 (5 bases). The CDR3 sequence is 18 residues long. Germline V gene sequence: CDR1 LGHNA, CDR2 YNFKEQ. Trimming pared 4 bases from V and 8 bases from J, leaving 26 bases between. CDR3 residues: CASSRGLTGGVVGEKLFF. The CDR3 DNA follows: TGTGCCAGCAGCCGAGGGTTGACGGGAGGGGTAGTCGGGGAAAAACTGTTTTTT.

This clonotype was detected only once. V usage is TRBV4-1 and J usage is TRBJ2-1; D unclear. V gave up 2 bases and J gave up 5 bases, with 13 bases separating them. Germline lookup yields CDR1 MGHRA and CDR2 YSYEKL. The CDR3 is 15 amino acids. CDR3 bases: TGCGCCAGCAGCCAACGACCGGCGGAAGACAATGAGCAGTTCTTC. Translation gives CASSQRPAEDNEQFF.

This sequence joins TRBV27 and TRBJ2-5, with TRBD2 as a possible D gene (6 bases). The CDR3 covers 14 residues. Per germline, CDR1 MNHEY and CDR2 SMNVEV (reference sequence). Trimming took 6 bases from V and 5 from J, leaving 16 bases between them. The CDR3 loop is CASRSDFREETQYF. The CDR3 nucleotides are TGTGCCAGCAGATCAGACTTCCGGGAGGAGACCCAGTACTTC.

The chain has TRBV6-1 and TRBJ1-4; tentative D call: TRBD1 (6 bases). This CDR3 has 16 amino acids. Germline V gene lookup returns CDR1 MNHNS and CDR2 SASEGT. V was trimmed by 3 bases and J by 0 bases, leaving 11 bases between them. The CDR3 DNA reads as TGTGCCAGCAGTGATGGGGGGGCCGCAACTAATGAAAAACTGTTTTTT. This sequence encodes CASSDGGAATNEKLFF.